This TCR beta chain was identified during a study of beta chain features in type 1 diabetes. Expressed TCRB transcripts were sequenced, since all the RNA that had been isolated was reverse transcribed. Naive, central memory and regulatory T cell samples came to a mean of roughly 3.6 million reads. Profiling relied on immunoSEQ multiplex PCR, and the TCRdb table lists in-frame clones only, not all of them. The table records a few hundred thousand clones, about 16% of them present only once. Each donor gave one heparinised blood draw averaging about 116 mL. Sorted CD4+ subsets: naive, central memory, regulatory, stem cell-like memory (CD45RO/CCR7/CD25/CD127/CD95/CD27 panel). Post-sort purity exceeded 95% for all sorted populations. This clone was counted a few times. The V and J ends lost 4 bases and 7 bases respectively, with 11 bases between them. There are 13 residues in the CDR3. CDR1 SGHTA and CDR2 FQGNSA come from the germline V gene.

The source of this sequence is a woman younger than 30 in good health. This rearrangement joins TRBV7-2 to TRBJ2-1; tentative D call: TRBD2 (5 bases). The sequenced material came from naive CD4+ T cells from blood. CDR3 bases: TGTGCCAGCAGCTGGGAGCTCCGAAATGAGCAGTTCTTC. It encodes CASSWELRNEQFF.